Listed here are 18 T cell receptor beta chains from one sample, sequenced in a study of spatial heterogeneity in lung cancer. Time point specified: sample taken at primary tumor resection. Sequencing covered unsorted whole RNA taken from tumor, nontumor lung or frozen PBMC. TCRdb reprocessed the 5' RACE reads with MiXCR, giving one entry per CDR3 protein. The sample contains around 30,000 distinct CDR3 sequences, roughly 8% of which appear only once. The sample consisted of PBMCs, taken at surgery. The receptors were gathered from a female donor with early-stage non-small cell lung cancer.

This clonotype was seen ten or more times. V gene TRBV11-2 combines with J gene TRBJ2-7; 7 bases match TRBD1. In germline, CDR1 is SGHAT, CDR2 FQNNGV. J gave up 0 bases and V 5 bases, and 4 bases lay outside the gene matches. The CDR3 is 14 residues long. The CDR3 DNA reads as TGTGCCAGCAGCCTGGACAGGCTCTCCTACGAGCAGTACTTC. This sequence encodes CASSLDRLSYEQYF.

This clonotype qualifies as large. The CDR3 coding sequence is TGTGCCAGCGGGACCCTTCACAATGAGCAGTTCTTC. Its translation: CASGTLHNEQFF. The rearrangement joins TRBV3-1 to TRBJ2-1; the D call may be TRBD1 or TRBD2 (5 bases each). The CDR3 consists of 12 residues. Germline CDR1 and CDR2: LGHDT and YNNKEL (reference sequence). Trimming took off 8 bases at V and 5 bases at J, with 10 bases between the two ends.

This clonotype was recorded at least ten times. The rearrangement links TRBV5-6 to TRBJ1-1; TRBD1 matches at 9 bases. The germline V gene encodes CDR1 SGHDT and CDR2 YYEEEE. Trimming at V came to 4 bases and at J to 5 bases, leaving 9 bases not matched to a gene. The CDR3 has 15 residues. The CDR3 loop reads CASSPWDRVRTEAFF. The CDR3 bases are TGTGCCAGCAGCCCATGGGACAGGGTAAGGACTGAAGCTTTCTTT.

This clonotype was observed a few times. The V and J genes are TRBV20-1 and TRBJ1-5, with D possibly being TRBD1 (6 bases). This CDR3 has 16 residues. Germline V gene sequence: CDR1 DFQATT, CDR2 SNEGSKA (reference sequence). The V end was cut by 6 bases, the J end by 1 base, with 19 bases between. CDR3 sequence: CSAVRGSIESNQPQHF. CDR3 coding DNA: TGCAGTGCCGTCAGGGGTTCTATAGAGAGCAATCAGCCCCAGCATTTT.

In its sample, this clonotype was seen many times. CDR3 nucleotide sequence: TGTGCCAGCAGTTCAGCCGGGACAGGGGGACTAGCGGGAAGGTACGAGCAGTACTTC. Its protein is CASSSAGTGGLAGRYEQYF. J is TRBJ2-7 and V is TRBV28, with 13 nucleotides matching TRBD2. Trimming removed 4 bases from V and 4 bases from J; junction bases left unmatched: 16. Germline V CDR1 and CDR2: MDHEN, SYDVKM. The CDR3 spans 19 residues.

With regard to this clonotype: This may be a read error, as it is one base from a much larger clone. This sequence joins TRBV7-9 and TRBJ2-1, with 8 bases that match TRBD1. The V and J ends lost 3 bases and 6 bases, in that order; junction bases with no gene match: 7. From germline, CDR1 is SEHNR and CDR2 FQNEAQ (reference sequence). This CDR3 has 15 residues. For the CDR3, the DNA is TGTGCCAGCAGCTTTGGGGACAGGCGTTTCAATGAGCAGTTCTTC. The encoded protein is CASSFGDRRFNEQFF.

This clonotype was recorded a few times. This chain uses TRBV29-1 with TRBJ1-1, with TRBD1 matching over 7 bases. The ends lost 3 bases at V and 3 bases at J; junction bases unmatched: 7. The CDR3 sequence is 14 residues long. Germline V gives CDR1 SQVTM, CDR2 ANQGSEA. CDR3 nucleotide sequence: TGCAGCGTTGATAGGGGACAGCAGCACACTGAAGCTTTCTTT. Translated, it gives CSVDRGQQHTEAFF.

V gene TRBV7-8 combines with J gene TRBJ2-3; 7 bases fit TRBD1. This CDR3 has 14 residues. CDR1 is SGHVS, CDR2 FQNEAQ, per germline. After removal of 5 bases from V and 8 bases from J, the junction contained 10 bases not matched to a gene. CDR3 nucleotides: TGTGCCAGCAGCATGGGGACAGTCCGAGCTACGCAGTATTTT. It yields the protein CASSMGTVRATQYF.

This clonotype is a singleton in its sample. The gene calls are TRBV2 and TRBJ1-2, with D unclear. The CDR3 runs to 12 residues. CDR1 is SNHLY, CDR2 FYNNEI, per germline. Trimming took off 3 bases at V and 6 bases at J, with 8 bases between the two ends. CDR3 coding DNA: TGTGCCAGCAGTGAGAGTTTGGATGGCTACACCTTC. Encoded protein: CASSESLDGYTF.

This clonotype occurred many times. This CDR3 reads CASSYLETGPLANYGYTF. CDR3 bases: TGTGCCAGCAGTTACCTCGAGACAGGTCCACTAGCTAACTATGGCTACACCTTC. V is TRBV6-6 and J is TRBJ1-2, with D perhaps TRBD1 (6 bases). The germline V gene encodes CDR1 MNHNY and CDR2 SVGAGI (reference sequence). Trimming removed 2 bases at V and 0 bases at J, with 19 bases between. The CDR3 loop spans 18 amino acids.

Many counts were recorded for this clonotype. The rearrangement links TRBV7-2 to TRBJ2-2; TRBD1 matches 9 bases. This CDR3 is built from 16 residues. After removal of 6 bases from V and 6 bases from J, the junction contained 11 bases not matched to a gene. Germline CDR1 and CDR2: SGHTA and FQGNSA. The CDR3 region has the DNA TGTGCCAGCAGTCAACAGGGGGCGACGGGAGCCGGGGAGCTGTTTTTT. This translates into CASSQQGATGAGELFF.

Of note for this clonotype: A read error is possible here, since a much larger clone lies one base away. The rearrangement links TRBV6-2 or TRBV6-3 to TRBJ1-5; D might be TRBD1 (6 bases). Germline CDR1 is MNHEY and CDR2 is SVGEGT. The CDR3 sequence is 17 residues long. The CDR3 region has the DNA TGTGCCAGCAGTTACTCCATGGGGGCTCAGGTCAATCAGCCCCGGCATTTT. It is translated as CASSYSMGAQVNQPRHF.

The DNA for the CDR3 is TGTGCCAGCATAATTTCTAGGCAGGGGACTAGCGAAAGCGAGCAGTTCTTC. Its translation: CASIISRQGTSESEQFF. V gene TRBV6-5 combines with J gene TRBJ2-7; 10 nucleotides align to TRBD2. The end of the DNA fits TRBJ2-1 better, so the J call may be wrong. Germline V gene sequence: CDR1 MNHEY, CDR2 SVGAGI. The CDR3 spans 17 residues.

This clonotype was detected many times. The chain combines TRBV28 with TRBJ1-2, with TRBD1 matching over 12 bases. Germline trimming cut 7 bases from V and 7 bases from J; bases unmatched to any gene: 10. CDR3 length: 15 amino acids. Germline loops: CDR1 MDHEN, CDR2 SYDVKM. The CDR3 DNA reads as TGTGCCAGCAATCCGCCGGGACAGGGGGCGAGTGGCTACACCTTC. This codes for CASNPPGQGASGYTF.

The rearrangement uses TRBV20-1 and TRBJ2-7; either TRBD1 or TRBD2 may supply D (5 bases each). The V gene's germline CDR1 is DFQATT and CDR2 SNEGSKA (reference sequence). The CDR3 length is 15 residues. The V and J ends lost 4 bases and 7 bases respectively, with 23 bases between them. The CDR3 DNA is TGCAGTGCTAAACGCCCGGGACGTCGGCCGAGAGAGCAGTACGTC. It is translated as CSAKRPGRRPREQYV.

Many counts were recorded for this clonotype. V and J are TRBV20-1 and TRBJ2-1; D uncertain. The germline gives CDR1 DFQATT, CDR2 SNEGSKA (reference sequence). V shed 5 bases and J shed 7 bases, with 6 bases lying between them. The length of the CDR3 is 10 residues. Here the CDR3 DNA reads TGCAGTGCTCTCGGGAATGAGCAGTTCTTC. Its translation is CSALGNEQFF.

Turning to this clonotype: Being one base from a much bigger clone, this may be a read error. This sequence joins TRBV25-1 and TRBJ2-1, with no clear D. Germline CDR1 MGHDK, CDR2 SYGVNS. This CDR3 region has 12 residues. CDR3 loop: CASSEYFGPRCF. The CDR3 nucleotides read TGTGCCAGCAGTGAATATTTCGGACCTCGGTGCTTC.

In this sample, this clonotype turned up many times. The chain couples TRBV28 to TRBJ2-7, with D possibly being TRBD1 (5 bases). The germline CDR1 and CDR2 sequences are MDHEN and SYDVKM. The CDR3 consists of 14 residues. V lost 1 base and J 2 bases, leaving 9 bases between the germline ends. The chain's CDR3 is CASSLFDRAYEQYF. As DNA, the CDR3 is TGTGCCAGCAGTTTATTTGACAGAGCCTACGAGCAGTACTTC.